This T cell receptor (beta chain) was profiled in a study of control samples from healthy donors and cancer patients. Trimming took off 3 bases at V and 4 bases at J, with 9 bases between the two ends. CDR1 is SEHNR, CDR2 FQNEAQ, per germline (reference sequence). The CDR3 has 14 amino acids. The table came from immunoSEQ multiplex PCR; TCRdb's copy has only in-frame clones and leaves some out. This repertoire shows some 100,000 clones, about 90% found once; its top ten account for 15% to 20%. The source is a woman aged 50 to 65 in good health. The rearrangement joins TRBV7-9 to TRBJ1-4; D is unresolved. Source material: blood. CDR3 amino acids: CASSFETHNEKLFF. The CDR3, as DNA: TGTGCCAGCAGCTTTGAAACCCATAATGAAAAACTGTTTTTT. Looking up the rest from reference TRBV7-9 and TRBJ1-4 gives the full variable domain: DTGVSQNPRHKITKRGQNVTFRCDPISEHNRLYWYRQTLGQGPEFLTYFQNEAQLEKSRLLSDRFSAERPKGSFSTLEIQRTEQGDSAMYLCASSFETHNEKLFFGSGTQLSVL.